Listed below are T cell receptor beta chains from one sample, sequenced in a study of cytomegalovirus exposure and HLA in healthy donors. Profiling relied on immunoSEQ multiplex PCR, and the TCRdb table lists in-frame clones only, not all of them. The data show more than 150,000 clones, with approximately 80% seen just once and under 7% held by the top ten. The sequenced sample was PBMCs. The receptors shown here come from a woman aged 25 to 39 in good health and CMV-seropositive. Both conserved end residues are part of each CDR3. The order of the fields is clone size, J gene, D gene, V gene, CDR3 DNA, CDR3 protein. D genes are given only for firm matches. A row's size may be missing; if present it is once, few, many or a size class.

size: NA; J: TRBJ1-2; D: NA; V: TRBV7-2; DNA: TGTGCCAGCAGCCCCACCGGGAGGGGTGGCTACACCTTC; CDR3: CASSPTGRGGYTF
size: once; J: TRBJ2-7; D: NA; V: TRBV6-1; DNA: TGTGCCAGCAGTGATGGGGGGGGCGCGTACGAGCAGTACTTC; CDR3: CASSDGGGAYEQYF
size: NA; J: TRBJ1-2; D: TRBD1; V: TRBV29-1; DNA: TGCAGCGTTGAAGATCCAGGCAGGGGGGACTATGGCTACACCTTC; CDR3: CSVEDPGRGDYGYTF
size: NA; J: TRBJ2-7; D: TRBD2; V: TRBV10-3; DNA: TGTGCCATCAGCGGACTAGCGGGGGTCAACTACGAGCAGTACTTC; CDR3: CAISGLAGVNYEQYF
size: NA; J: TRBJ2-3; D: NA; V: TRBV19; DNA: TGTGCCAGTAGTATCGGACTGTACACAGATACGCAGTATTTT; CDR3: CASSIGLYTDTQYF
size: NA; J: TRBJ1-2; D: TRBD1; V: TRBV6-1; DNA: TGTGCCAGCCGGGACAGGGCTGTTGGCTACACCTTC; CDR3: CASRDRAVGYTF
size: NA; J: TRBJ2-4; D: NA; V: TRBV2; DNA: TGTGCCGTGGCCAGGCAGCTCAAAAACATTCAGTACTTC; CDR3: CAVARQLKNIQYF
size: NA; J: TRBJ1-2; D: NA; V: TRBV18; DNA: TGTGCCAGCTCACCACCGACGGGTTACGGCTACACCTTC; CDR3: CASSPPTGYGYTF
size: NA; J: TRBJ2-1; D: TRBD1; V: TRBV7-2; DNA: TGTGCCAGCAGTATAAACAGGGGATCAGTGCAGTTCTTC; CDR3: CASSINRGSVQFF
size: NA; J: TRBJ1-2; D: NA; V: TRBV4-2; DNA: TGTGCCAGCAGCACGATGACTTCGTATGGCTACACCTTC; CDR3: CASSTMTSYGYTF
size: NA; J: TRBJ1-2; D: NA; V: TRBV6-5; DNA: TGTGCCAGCAAACGCGGGGCGTTGTATAGCTACACCTTC; CDR3: CASKRGALYSYTF
size: NA; J: TRBJ1-1; D: NA; V: TRBV7-2; DNA: TGTGCCAGCAGCTTTGGACAGCTAAACACTGAAGCTTTCTTT; CDR3: CASSFGQLNTEAFF
size: NA; J: TRBJ2-7; D: TRBD2; V: TRBV11-2; DNA: TGTGCCAGCAGCCTAGCGGGGGGACTACCCTGCTTC; CDR3: CASSLAGGLPCF
size: NA; J: TRBJ2-2; D: NA; V: TRBV7-2; DNA: TGTGCCAGCAGCCACAGGGCCGGGGAGCTGTTTTTT; CDR3: CASSHRAGELFF
size: NA; J: TRBJ2-7; D: TRBD2; V: TRBV6-1; DNA: TGTGCCAGCGGGGCGGGAGGAGGCGGATACGAGCAGTACTTC; CDR3: CASGAGGGGYEQYF
size: NA; J: TRBJ2-2; D: TRBD2; V: TRBV25-1; DNA: TGTGCCAGCAGGACACCGGGACTAGCGGGCGTCGGGGAGCTGTTTTTT; CDR3: CASRTPGLAGVGELFF
size: NA; J: TRBJ2-5; D: TRBD2; V: TRBV11-1; DNA: TGTGCCAGCAGCGGACGCCGGGGGGGCGGGGAGACCCAGTACTTC; CDR3: CASSGRRGGGETQYF
size: NA; J: TRBJ2-7; D: NA; V: TRBV11-2; DNA: TGTGCCAGCAGCCGCGGCAGGGTAGAGCAGTACTTC; CDR3: CASSRGRVEQYF
size: once; J: TRBJ1-2; D: NA; V: TRBV5-1; DNA: TGCGCCAGCAGCTTGGACAGGCATGGCTACACCTTC; CDR3: CASSLDRHGYTF
size: NA; J: TRBJ1-1; D: NA; V: TRBV5-4; DNA: TGTGCCAGCAGCTTGGGAGATACTGAAGCTTTCTTT; CDR3: CASSLGDTEAFF
size: NA; J: TRBJ1-2; D: NA; V: TRBV9; DNA: TGTGCCAGCAGCGTAGGGAGGGTCGGCTATGGCTACACCTTC; CDR3: CASSVGRVGYGYTF
size: NA; J: TRBJ1-5; D: TRBD1; V: TRBV7-6; DNA: TGTGCCAGCAGCTTAGGGGGACAGGCAAGCAATCAGCCCCAGCATTTT; CDR3: CASSLGGQASNQPQHF
size: NA; J: TRBJ2-1; D: NA; V: TRBV19; DNA: TGTGCCAGTAGTATAGGACAAAACAATGAGCAGTTCTTC; CDR3: CASSIGQNNEQFF
size: NA; J: TRBJ1-6; D: NA; V: TRBV5-6; DNA: TGTGCCAGCAGCCAGGGTAATTCACCCCTCCACTTT; CDR3: CASSQGNSPLHF
size: NA; J: TRBJ1-5; D: NA; V: TRBV7-2; DNA: TGTGCCAGCAGCCTAGGCAGGAATCAGCCCCAGCATTTT; CDR3: CASSLGRNQPQHF
size: NA; J: TRBJ2-1; D: TRBD2; V: TRBV7-9; DNA: TGTGCCAGCAGTCCAGGGACTAGCGGCCTTCATGAGCAGTTCTTC; CDR3: CASSPGTSGLHEQFF
size: once; J: TRBJ1-5; D: NA; V: TRBV6-6; DNA: TGTGCCAGCAGCACAACGGGTAGCAATCAGCCCCAGCATTTT; CDR3: CASSTTGSNQPQHF
size: NA; J: TRBJ2-7; D: NA; V: TRBV2; DNA: TGTGCCGGGACCGGGGCAGGGGAAGGCTACGAGCAGTACTTC; CDR3: CAGTGAGEGYEQYF
size: few; J: TRBJ2-5; D: NA; V: TRBV11-2; DNA: TGTGCCAGCAGTCACACCGGGACACTAGAAGAGACCCAGTACTTC; CDR3: CASSHTGTLEETQYF
size: NA; J: TRBJ1-5; D: NA; V: TRBV2; DNA: TGTGCCAGCGGGCAGGTCTTATTTCAGCCCCAGCATTTT; CDR3: CASGQVLFQPQHF
size: once; J: TRBJ1-2; D: TRBD1; V: TRBV6-5; DNA: TGTGCCAGCAGTTACCGGGGACAGGATGGCTACACCTTC; CDR3: CASSYRGQDGYTF
size: NA; J: TRBJ2-1; D: NA; V: TRBV10-3; DNA: TGTGCCATCAGTGACCGGGACTCCTACAATGAGCAGTTCTTC; CDR3: CAISDRDSYNEQFF
size: NA; J: TRBJ1-2; D: NA; V: TRBV19; DNA: TGTGCCAGTCAGGGGATAGACTATGGCTACACCTTC; CDR3: CASQGIDYGYTF
size: few; J: TRBJ1-2; D: NA; V: TRBV6-5; DNA: TGTGCCAGCAGTTACTCGAGGGTAATCTATGGCTACACCTTC; CDR3: CASSYSRVIYGYTF
size: NA; J: TRBJ2-7; D: TRBD2; V: TRBV27; DNA: TGTGCCAGCAGTCCCGGGACTAGGGGTCGCGAGCAGTACTTC; CDR3: CASSPGTRGREQYF
size: NA; J: TRBJ1-2; D: NA; V: TRBV6-1; DNA: TGTGCCACCAGACAGGCTGTCTTTAACTATGGCTACACCTTC; CDR3: CATRQAVFNYGYTF
size: NA; J: TRBJ2-7; D: TRBD2; V: TRBV6-1; DNA: TGTGCCAGCAGTGAAGGACTAGCGGGCTACGAGCAGTACTTC; CDR3: CASSEGLAGYEQYF
size: NA; J: TRBJ2-1; D: TRBD2; V: TRBV15; DNA: TGTGCCACCAGCAGTAGGATAGCGGGGCTCTACAATGAGCAGTTCTTC; CDR3: CATSSRIAGLYNEQFF
size: NA; J: TRBJ2-5; D: TRBD2; V: TRBV19; DNA: TGTGCCAGTAGTCCCAGGGGTTGGCTAGCGGGAGGAGGGCAAGAGACCCAGTACTTC; CDR3: CASSPRGWLAGGGQETQYF
size: NA; J: TRBJ2-4; D: TRBD1; V: TRBV4-1; DNA: TGCGCCAGCAGCCTAGGACAGGCACGATCCCGGATAGCCAAAAACATTCAGTACTTC; CDR3: CASSLGQARSRIAKNIQYF
size: NA; J: TRBJ1-1; D: NA; V: TRBV4-3; DNA: TGCGCCAGCAGCCAATCCCTCCCCGACAGGAACACTGAAGCTTTCTTT; CDR3: CASSQSLPDRNTEAFF
size: NA; J: TRBJ1-2; D: TRBD1; V: TRBV9; DNA: TGTGCCAGCAGCTTACGGGACAGCCCCTATGGCTACACCTTC; CDR3: CASSLRDSPYGYTF
size: NA; J: TRBJ2-7; D: NA; V: TRBV10-1; DNA: TGCGCCAGCAGTGGGGGACGTTTCTCCAGGGGCGAAATTACCTACGAGCAGTACTTC; CDR3: CASSGGRFSRGEITYEQYF
size: NA; J: TRBJ1-3; D: NA; V: TRBV5-1; DNA: TGCGCCAGCAGCTCAGACCCGGGAAGGGGAAACACCATATATTTT; CDR3: CASSSDPGRGNTIYF
size: NA; J: TRBJ1-2; D: NA; V: TRBV10-1; DNA: TGCGCCAGCAGCCGGACTGTGGGAAACTATGGCTACACCTTC; CDR3: CASSRTVGNYGYTF
size: NA; J: TRBJ2-7; D: NA; V: TRBV13; DNA: TGTGCCAGCAGCTTAGTCGGGTCCGGCTACGAGCAGTACTTC; CDR3: CASSLVGSGYEQYF
size: once; J: TRBJ1-5; D: NA; V: TRBV7-9; DNA: TGTGCCAGCAGCTCGGGGGTATCCCAGCATTTT; CDR3: CASSSGVSQHF
size: NA; J: TRBJ2-7; D: NA; V: TRBV2; DNA: TGTGCCAGCAGTGAAAAGAGGACTACCTACGAGCAGTACTTC; CDR3: CASSEKRTTYEQYF
size: NA; J: TRBJ2-7; D: NA; V: TRBV28; DNA: TGTGCCAGCCGGCAGGGGACGTCCTACGAGCAGTACTTC; CDR3: CASRQGTSYEQYF
size: once; J: TRBJ2-2; D: TRBD1; V: TRBV6-1; DNA: TGTGCCAGCAGTGGCGGGACAGGGACGAACACCGGGGAGCTGTTTTTT; CDR3: CASSGGTGTNTGELFF
size: NA; J: TRBJ1-2; D: NA; V: TRBV2; DNA: TGTGCCAGCAGTGAGGTCGTGACAGACTTCTATGGCTACACCTTC; CDR3: CASSEVVTDFYGYTF